Only one count was recorded for the clone carrying this T cell receptor beta chain. This record comes from a study of blood T cell repertoires in COVID-19. Overall study: Researchers got acute and convalescent COVID-19 samples from the United States, Italy and Spain.

Original analysis: Cell counts per sample came from amplifying reference gene primers. Produced via immunoSEQ multiplex PCR; TCRdb's table is partial and in-frame only. V and J calls and clone size follow that table, whereas D and trimming were derived from the DNA. The repertoire holds 390,000 or so clones, 86% seen once, with over 1.1% in the top ten. The CDR3 is 16 residues long. CDR1 SGHRS and CDR2 YFSETQ come from the germline V gene. With 5 bases clipped from V and 6 bases from J, the junction kept 12 bases outside the gene matches. Sample: peripheral blood. The rearrangement uses TRBV5-1 and TRBJ2-2; 8 bases line up with TRBD1. The clonotype originates from a woman in her twenties or thirties with active or convalescent COVID-19. The CDR3 DNA is TGCGCCAGCAGTCCCGATACCGTACAGGGGGCCGGGGAGCTGTTTTTT. Its translation is CASSPDTVQGAGELFF.